The rows below give T cell receptor beta chains drawn from one sample of a study of T cell responses to AZD1222 COVID-19 vaccine. Data came from immunoSEQ multiplex PCR; TCRdb stores just in-frame clones and leaves some out. The table lists approximately 140,000 clones, 80% to 95% of them singletons, with about 4.1% in the top ten. Material: peripheral blood, obtained 28 days after the second AZD1222 dose. These receptors originate from an adult who received the AZD1222 COVID-19 vaccine. The CDR3 runs from the conserved cysteine through the conserved F or W. D genes are given only for firm matches. Clone sizes are given selectively: once, few, many, or a class where the clone is expanded.

cdr3_aa	cdr3_nt	clone_size	d_call	j_call	v_call
CATSVRGQPQHF	TGTGCCACCTCAGTTCGGGGTCAGCCCCAGCATTTT	NA	NA	TRBJ1-5	TRBV19
CASRWTVNEKLFF	TGTGCCAGCAGGTGGACAGTGAATGAAAAACTGTTTTTT	NA	NA	TRBJ1-4	TRBV27
CASRTSERSEAFF	TGTGCCAGCAGGACCTCAGAGAGGTCTGAAGCTTTCTTT	once	NA	TRBJ1-1	TRBV5-4
CASSEALDSNYGYTF	TGTGCCAGCAGTGAAGCTCTCGACAGTAACTATGGCTACACCTTC	once	NA	TRBJ1-2	TRBV6-1
CASSAGGLDTQYF	TGTGCCAGCAGCGCAGGGGGGTTAGATACGCAGTATTTT	NA	NA	TRBJ2-3	TRBV9
CASSFGQNYGYTF	TGTGCCAGCAGTTTCGGACAGAACTATGGCTACACCTTC	NA	NA	TRBJ1-2	TRBV27
CASSDSQNTEAFF	TGTGCCAGTTCAGACAGCCAGAACACTGAAGCTTTCTTT	NA	NA	TRBJ1-1	TRBV7-3
CASKSSRGALARPDTQYF	TGTGCCAGCAAATCCTCCCGGGGGGCCTTAGCCCGTCCAGATACGCAGTATTTT	NA	NA	TRBJ2-3	TRBV11-2
CASSPWIGPNLYEQYF	TGTGCCAGCAGCCCCTGGATCGGGCCGAACCTCTACGAGCAGTACTTC	NA	NA	TRBJ2-7	TRBV3-1/TRBV3-2
CASSLAIGPAGYTF	TGTGCCAGCAGCTTAGCGATAGGGCCGGCTGGCTACACCTTC	NA	NA	TRBJ1-2	TRBV7-9
CASSQDLAGRELFF	TGTGCCAGCAGCCAAGATTTAGCGGGAAGGGAGCTGTTTTTT	NA	TRBD2	TRBJ2-2	TRBV3-1/TRBV3-2
CARRKGSEVNMNTEAFF	TGTGCCAGACGAAAGGGCTCCGAAGTTAATATGAACACTGAAGCTTTCTTT	NA	NA	TRBJ1-1	TRBV3-1/TRBV3-2
CASSYFDRGTDTQYF	TGTGCCAGCAGTTACTTTGACAGGGGTACAGATACGCAGTATTTT	NA	TRBD1	TRBJ2-3	TRBV6-2/TRBV6-3